This T cell receptor beta chain originates from a study of T cells in Graves' hyperthyroidism and ophthalmopathy. Whole-study findings and limits: In blood, most of the thyroid clonotypes expanded above 0.001 were also present.

A note on this clonotype: Its antigen remains unknown.

The CDR3 contains 14 residues. V lost 1 base and J lost 15, with 19 bases in between. Germline-derived CDR1 and CDR2 are SGHTA and FQGNSA. For Graves' hyperthyroidism to be stable, ophthalmopathy could not progress within 18 months. A patient was excluded if there was uncontrolled infection, other autoimmune disease, pregnancy or lactation. The diagnostic basis comprised clinical symptoms, serum thyroxine and TRAb, thyroid ultrasound and orbital computed tomography. Amplification of TCR beta CDR3 regions was performed using RNA transcripts as template. First-round RT-PCR of the TCR CDR3 relied on the HTBI primer set. Each CDR3 protein gets one entry after TCRdb re-called the multiplex PCR reads with MiXCR. The sample includes around 580,000 distinct CDR3 sequences, 16% of them seen just once.

This TCR was recovered from a young woman with Graves' hyperthyroidism. The material sequenced was blood. The genes are TRBV7-2 and TRBJ2-1; TRBD2 might be the D (7 bases). The CDR3 is CASSLEIGGRGGFF. The CDR3 DNA sequence: TGTGCCAGCAGCTTAGAAATTGGGGGCCGCGGGGGGTTCTTC.